The rows below give T cell receptor beta chains drawn from one sample of a study of blood T cell repertoires in COVID-19. Produced via immunoSEQ multiplex PCR; TCRdb's table is partial and in-frame only. The repertoire includes under 350,000 clones, 65% to 90% of them detected once, and around 4% sits in the top ten. Sample: PBMCs or T cells enriched from blood (not recorded which). These TCRs come from a woman between 40 and 50 years old with acute COVID-19. The conserved cysteine and the conserved F or W are not part of the CDR3 here. Each record gives: V gene, J gene, CDR3 length, D gene, CDR3 protein. D genes are given only for firm matches.

>TRBV7-8|TRBJ1-4|14|TRBD1
ASSLKRDRVNEKLF
>TRBV2|TRBJ2-3|10|TRBD2
ASSALAETQY
>TRBV6-5|TRBJ1-5|12|-
ASSSQRSMSPKH
>TRBV10-3|TRBJ1-1|13|TRBD1
AIGGQGRKNTEAF
>TRBV5-1|TRBJ2-7|16|TRBD1
ASSLAPGDTGGNYEQY
>TRBV6-2/TRBV6-3|TRBJ2-2|12|TRBD1
ASSFRQGAGELF
>TRBV18|TRBJ2-7|11|TRBD1
ASSPGTAYEQY
>TRBV7-3|TRBJ2-5|14|TRBD2
ASRDPAGGSQETQY
>TRBV19|TRBJ2-7|9|-
ASNQGNEQY
>TRBV6-6|TRBJ1-6|16|TRBD1
ASSPTRLILGGGSPLH
>TRBV27|TRBJ1-3|14|-
ASSSRTVTGGNTIY
>TRBV7-9|TRBJ2-7|14|-
ASSLALAVRSYEQY
>TRBV6-5|TRBJ2-7|14|TRBD1
ASSYASGTGLHEQY
>TRBV4-3|TRBJ2-3|11|-
ASSQERGLAQY
>TRBV5-8|TRBJ2-3|16|-
ASSFLLKFDRSTDTQY
>TRBV9|TRBJ1-5|15|-
ASSPGVAGFSNQPQH
>TRBV6-2/TRBV6-3|TRBJ1-1|15|-
ASSVPTDRLMNTEAF
>TRBV13|TRBJ1-2|14|TRBD1
ASSLKPGQGNYGYT
>TRBV2|TRBJ1-2|14|-
ASRQNSRGIIYGYT
>TRBV7-2|TRBJ2-7|11|TRBD2
ASKLAGGGKQY
>TRBV28|TRBJ1-4|16|-
ASSLPGSPVGGREKLF
>TRBV2|TRBJ1-3|13|TRBD1
ASSMDRTSGNTIY
>TRBV5-4|TRBJ2-1|14|TRBD2
ASSPTSGSSYNEQF
>TRBV28|TRBJ1-2|12|-
ASRSSLTSIGYT